Below are 5 T cell receptor beta chains sequenced from a single sample in a study of regulatory T cells in long-lasting Graves disease (dated by TCRdb to about 2021). Library preparation was by multiplex PCR. Reads for this sample came from an Illumina HiSeq 4000. To build TCR beta libraries, CDR3 regions were amplified by Arm-PCR using iRepertoire HTBI primers. The public reads were reprocessed in TCRdb via fastp at Q25 and MiXCR, keeping in-frame beta chains. Merged by CDR3 protein, the rows form single entries marked with the most common genes and DNA. Here the sample has about 660,000 distinct CDR3 sequences; around 30% occur a single time. The ten top clones hold about two fifths of the sample. This specimen's time point label, per the study, means: persistent/refractory GD, antithyroid drugs over 5 years with positive TRAb. RNA was extracted from PBMCs in TRIzol for both TCR sequencing and RNA sequencing.

The specimen comprised peripheral blood mononuclear cells (PBMCs), sampled when the disease was refractory, from a patient treated with antithyroid drugs. The receptors stem from a female donor with Graves disease.

V gene TRBV18 combines with J gene TRBJ1-1, with D hard to call. The CDR3 sequence is 14 residues long. Trimming removed 4 bases at V and 0 bases at J, with 9 bases between. CDR1 and CDR2 (germline): KGHSH, LQKENI. The DNA of the CDR3 is TGTGCCAGCTCACGCGCAGCAGTGAACACTGAAGCTTTCTTT. Its protein is CASSRAAVNTEAFF.

In this sample, this clonotype turned up many times. The gene calls are TRBV6-1 and TRBJ1-1; D not certain. The CDR3 has 13 amino acids. Germline values: CDR1 MNHNS, CDR2 SASEGT. Deletions cut 6 bases from V and 7 bases from J, with 15 bases between. The CDR3 DNA is TGTGCCAGCAGGATCTTGGGTTCTGTTGAAGCTTTCTTT. Translation: CASRILGSVEAFF.

This clonotype has only one observation. Just one base apart from a much larger clone, this may be a read error. This chain connects TRBV27 to TRBJ1-6; 9 bases line up with TRBD1. The CDR3 extends over 15 amino acids. With 7 bases clipped from V and 10 bases from J, the junction kept 11 bases outside the gene matches. Germline V lookup: CDR1 MNHEY, CDR2 SMNVEV (reference sequence). The CDR3 nucleotides are TGTGCCAGCACTACACTCCGGGACAGGGTCTCACCCCTCCACTTT. Its protein is CASTTLRDRVSPLHF.

The chain employs TRBV9 and TRBJ2-7; a weak D match, TRBD2 (5 bases). The V and J ends lost 0 bases and 4 bases respectively, with 14 bases between them. Germline V gene lookup returns CDR1 SGDLS and CDR2 YYNGEE. The length of the CDR3 is 15 residues. The CDR3 DNA reads TGTGCCAGCAGCGTAGGGGGAGAAGGAACTTACGAGCAGTACTTC. Its protein is CASSVGGEGTYEQYF.

This clonotype appeared many times. V and J are TRBV3-1 and TRBJ2-5, with 8 bases lining up with TRBD1. The CDR3 consists of 15 residues. The germline CDR1 and CDR2 sequences are LGHDT and YNNKEL (reference sequence). Losses at the gene ends were 2 bases for V and 4 bases for J; bases not matched to a gene: 6. The CDR3 protein is CASSQRTGYGETQYF. For the CDR3, the DNA is TGTGCCAGCAGCCAACGGACAGGGTACGGAGAGACCCAGTACTTC.